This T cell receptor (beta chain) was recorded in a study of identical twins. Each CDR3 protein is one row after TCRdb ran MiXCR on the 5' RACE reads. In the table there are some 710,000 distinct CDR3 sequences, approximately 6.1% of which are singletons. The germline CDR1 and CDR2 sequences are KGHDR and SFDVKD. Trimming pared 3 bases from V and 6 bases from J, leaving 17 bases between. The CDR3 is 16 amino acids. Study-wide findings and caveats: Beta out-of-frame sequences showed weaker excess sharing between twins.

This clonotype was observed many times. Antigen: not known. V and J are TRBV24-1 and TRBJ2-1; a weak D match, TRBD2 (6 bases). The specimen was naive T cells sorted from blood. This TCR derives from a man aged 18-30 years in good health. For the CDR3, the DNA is TGTGCCACCAGTGATCAGCGACTAGGGTTGGGCAATGAGCAGTTCTTC. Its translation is CATSDQRLGLGNEQFF.